What follows are 31 T cell receptor beta chains derived from one specimen sequenced in a study of blood T cell repertoires in COVID-19. Data came from immunoSEQ multiplex PCR; TCRdb stores just in-frame clones and leaves some out. Of a few hundred thousand clones in the sample, roughly 90% are singletons; the top ten hold roughly 2%. Material: peripheral blood. Receptor source: a man between 18 and 35 years old with active or convalescent COVID-19.

For this clone: Other DNA sequences in the same sample also yield this CDR3. The chain employs TRBV5-1 and TRBJ2-1; unclear D gene. CDR1 is SGHRS, CDR2 YFSETQ, per germline. V gave up 0 bases and J gave up 0 bases, with 4 bases separating them. This CDR3 spans 14 amino acids. The CDR3 sequence is CASSLDSSYNEQFF. The CDR3 DNA sequence: TGCGCCAGCAGCTTGGACAGCTCCTACAATGAGCAGTTCTTC.

This sequence joins TRBV7-2 and TRBJ2-1; 7 nucleotides line up with TRBD2. The CDR3 length is 13 residues. With 6 bases clipped from V and 7 bases from J, the junction kept 6 bases outside the gene matches. Germline V gene lookup returns CDR1 SGHTA and CDR2 FQGNSA. The CDR3 coding sequence is TGTGCCAGCAGTCCTTGGGGGGGGAATGAGCAGTTCTTC. Amino acid sequence: CASSPWGGNEQFF. The full variable domain, in which reference TRBV7-2 and TRBJ2-1 provide the parts outside the CDR3, is GAGVSQSPSNKVTEKGKDVELRCDPISGHTALYWYRQSLGQGLEFLIYFQGNSAPDKSGLPSDRFSAERTGGSVSTLTIQRTQQEDSAVYLCASSPWGGNEQFFGPGTRLTVL.

V is TRBV7-3 and J is TRBJ2-3, with 10 bases matching TRBD2. The V gene end was trimmed by 3 bases and the J gene end by 5 bases; junction bases not matched to a gene: 8. CDR1 and CDR2 (germline): SGHTA, FQGTGA. There are 16 residues in the CDR3. The CDR3 reads CASSLGGLAGEDTQYF. For the CDR3, the DNA is TGTGCCAGCAGCTTGGGGGGGCTAGCGGGAGAAGATACGCAGTATTTT.

The J gene is TRBJ2-5, the V gene TRBV3-1 (or the pseudogene TRBV3-2); D may be TRBD2 (6 bases). V lost 4 bases and J 5 bases, leaving 17 bases between the germline ends. The CDR3 consists of 15 residues. The germline V gene has CDR1 LGHDT and CDR2 YNNKEL (reference sequence). CDR3 sequence: CASSRWDTSKETQYF. For the CDR3, the DNA is TGTGCCAGCAGCCGTTGGGATACTAGCAAGGAGACCCAGTACTTC.

The gene calls are TRBV6-4 and TRBJ2-3; 10 bases align to TRBD2. Losses at the gene ends were 2 bases for V and 0 bases for J; bases not matched to a gene: 11. Germline CDR1 and CDR2: MRHNA and SNTAGT. The CDR3 covers 19 residues. The CDR3 loop is CASSDPPGTSEHSTDTQYF. The CDR3 DNA is TGTGCCAGCAGTGACCCACCTGGGACTAGCGAGCATAGCACAGATACGCAGTATTTT.

A word on this clone: An end of the junction does not agree with germline; a read error may underlie this. The chain uses TRBV6-5 and TRBJ1-1; TRBD1 aligns across 9 bases. Looked up from germline, CDR1 is MNHEY and CDR2 is SVGAGI. The CDR3 totals 14 residues. In DNA form, the CDR3 reads TGTGCCGGCAGAAGGACAGGGGAGGAGTCTGAAGCTTTCTTT. Residues: CAGRRTGEESEAFF.

The J gene is TRBJ2-1, the V gene TRBV19; maybe TRBD2 (6 bases). This CDR3 spans 17 amino acids. V gave up 3 bases and J gave up 7 bases, with 22 bases separating them. Germline lookup yields CDR1 LNHDA and CDR2 SQIVND (reference sequence). CDR3 sequence: CASSIRSRAGRRNEQFF. In DNA, the CDR3 is TGTGCCAGTAGTATTAGATCTCGAGCGGGCCGCAGGAATGAGCAGTTCTTC. Using reference TRBV19 and TRBJ2-1 for the parts outside the CDR3, the full variable domain is DGGITQSPKYLFRKEGQNVTLSCEQNLNHDAMYWYRQDPGQGLRLIYYSQIVNDFQKGDIAEGYSVSREKKESFPLTVTSAQKNPTAFYLCASSIRSRAGRRNEQFFGPGTRLTVL.

V gene TRBV4-1 combines with J gene TRBJ2-1; 8 nucleotides line up with TRBD2. Germline V gene sequence: CDR1 MGHRA, CDR2 YSYEKL. V gave up 3 bases and J gave up 2 bases; unmatched junction bases: 9. This CDR3 comprises 17 residues. In DNA, the CDR3 is TGCGCCAGCAGCCACCCTCCGCCGCGGGGGGCCTACAATGAGCAGTTCTTC. This gives the protein CASSHPPPRGAYNEQFF.

The J gene is TRBJ1-1, the V gene TRBV7-5; the table gives TRBD1 as D, unverified against the DNA. TRBV7-5 is an annotated pseudogene. The CDR3 spans 18 residues. The CDR3 region is CARSLGGRGFNMNTEAFF. For the CDR3, the DNA is TGTGCCAGAAGCTTAGGGGGCAGGGGGTTTAACATGAACACTGAAGCTTTCTTT.

The genes are TRBV29-1 and TRBJ1-4, with a tentative D call TRBD1 (5 bases). The CDR3 runs to 15 residues. Germline values: CDR1 SQVTM, CDR2 ANQGSEA. The ends were cut back, 4 bases at V and 4 bases at J, with 16 bases in the middle. CDR3 loop: CSVASSDSLNEKLFF. As DNA, the CDR3 is TGCAGCGTTGCTTCTTCCGACAGTCTTAATGAAAAACTGTTTTTT.

The chain recombines TRBV6-5 with TRBJ1-2; 7 bases map to TRBD1. Trimming took 5 bases from V and 1 from J; bases not matched to a gene: 4. This CDR3 is built from 14 residues. Germline V gene sequence: CDR1 MNHEY, CDR2 SVGAGI. Here the CDR3 DNA reads TGTGCCAGCAGTAGGGGACAGAGTAACTATGGCTACACCTTC. This translates into CASSRGQSNYGYTF.

CDR3 in amino acids: CAISDTPGQGGNYGYTF. The CDR3 bases are TGTGCCATCAGCGATACACCGGGACAGGGAGGTAACTATGGCTACACCTTC. The chain is built from TRBV10-3 and TRBJ1-2; 9 bases are a match to TRBD1. The J segment lost 1 base and the V segment lost 6 bases, leaving 12 bases of the junction unmatched. This CDR3 has 17 residues. Per the germline V gene, CDR1 is ENHRY and CDR2 is SYGVKD.

The genes are TRBV6-5 and TRBJ1-2; D remains ambiguous. The germline CDR1 and CDR2 sequences are MNHEY and SVGAGI. This CDR3 contains 15 residues. The ends were cut back, 4 bases at V and 7 bases at J, with 19 bases in the middle. CDR3 nucleotide sequence: TGTGCCAGCAGTTCAGCGGCGGACGTCGGCGCTGGCTACACCTTC. Its translation is CASSSAADVGAGYTF.

CDR3 in amino acids: CASGLRKDGAGFF. DNA of the CDR3: TGTGCCAGCGGCCTCCGTAAGGACGGCGCGGGGTTCTTC. V is TRBV28 and J is TRBJ2-1; TRBD2 is a possible D gene (5 bases). The V gene lost 8 bases and the J gene lost 15 bases, with 23 bases spanning the gap. Germline CDR1 reads MDHEN; CDR2 reads SYDVKM. The CDR3 is 13 amino acids.

This clone was picked up a small number of times. The CDR3 loop is CASSLRGGQSQETQYF. Here the CDR3 DNA reads TGCGCCAGCAGCTTGAGGGGCGGCCAGTCACAAGAGACCCAGTACTTC. The chain links TRBV5-1 to TRBJ2-5, with a tentative D call TRBD1 (5 bases). Trimming removed 1 base from V and 2 bases from J, with 15 bases in between. In germline, CDR1 is SGHRS, CDR2 YFSETQ. The CDR3 runs 16 residues.

This sequence joins TRBV5-1 and TRBJ2-3; TRBD2 agrees at 8 bases. Germline V gene sequence: CDR1 SGHRS, CDR2 YFSETQ. There are 16 residues in the CDR3. Germline trimming cut 3 bases from V and 4 bases from J; bases unmatched to any gene: 10. The CDR3 is CASSSLRAGGSDTQYF. CDR3 coding DNA: TGCGCCAGCAGCTCGTTAAGGGCGGGAGGCTCAGATACGCAGTATTTT. Filled out from reference TRBV5-1 and TRBJ2-3, the complete variable domain reads KAGVTQTPRYLIKTRGQQVTLSCSPISGHRSVSWYQQTPGQGLQFLFEYFSETQRNKGNFPGRFSGRQFSNSRSEMNVSTLELGDSALYLCASSSLRAGGSDTQYFGPGTRLTVL.

The J gene is TRBJ1-1, the V gene TRBV15; no definite D call. Germline V gene data show CDR1 as LNHNV and CDR2 as YYDKDF (reference sequence). V lost 1 base and J 2 bases, leaving 11 bases between the germline ends. CDR3 length: 15 residues. The CDR3 DNA is TGTGCCACCAGCAGAGCCCGAGCCCATAACACTGAAGCTTTCTTT. Residues: CATSRARAHNTEAFF.

V and J are TRBV19 and TRBJ1-1; no definite D call. This CDR3 comprises 13 residues. V gave up 3 bases and J gave up 3 bases, with 8 bases separating them. The germline V gene encodes CDR1 LNHDA and CDR2 SQIVND (reference sequence). Here the CDR3 DNA reads TGTGCCAGTAGTATTGAGGATTACACTGAAGCTTTCTTT. This translates into CASSIEDYTEAFF.

The chain recombines TRBV25-1 with TRBJ2-5, with a possible D match to TRBD2 (7 bases). V was cut by 3 bases and J by 2 bases, with 10 bases left in between. CDR1 and CDR2 from the germline V gene are MGHDK and SYGVNS. The CDR3 length is 14 residues. The DNA for the CDR3 is TGTGCCAGCAGTGAGGGAGGGGGTCAAGAGACCCAGTACTTC. Translated: CASSEGGGQETQYF.

The chain couples TRBV18 to TRBJ2-1; possibly TRBD2 for D (6 bases). This CDR3 contains 16 residues. Trimming left V 5 bases short and J 9 bases short, with 23 bases between. CDR1 and CDR2 (germline): KGHSH, LQKENI. This CDR3 reads CASSTGGFGGMSEQFF. CDR3 nucleotide sequence: TGTGCCAGCTCAACCGGCGGATTCGGGGGAATGAGTGAGCAGTTCTTC.

The rearrangement links TRBV20-1 to TRBJ1-1, with 8 bases fitting TRBD1. CDR3 length: 13 amino acids. The V segment lost 3 bases and the J segment 2 bases; nucleotides outside the gene matches: 2. Per the germline V gene, CDR1 is DFQATT and CDR2 is SNEGSKA (reference sequence). CDR3 nucleotide sequence: TGCAGTGCTAGTCAGGGGGCCAACACTGAAGCTTTCTTT. This sequence encodes CSASQGANTEAFF.

V gene TRBV7-9 combines with J gene TRBJ2-7; D gene ambiguous. The germline V gene has CDR1 SEHNR and CDR2 FQNEAQ (reference sequence). Trimming pared 4 bases from V and 3 bases from J, leaving 4 bases between. This CDR3 contains 11 residues. Here the CDR3 DNA reads TGTGCCAGCAGCTCCAACTACGAGCAGTACTTC. It translates to CASSSNYEQYF.

The chain combines TRBV27 with TRBJ1-5; D gene uncertain. V dropped 2 bases and J dropped 3 bases, with 8 bases sitting between them. This CDR3 is 14 amino acids long. Per the germline V gene, CDR1 is MNHEY and CDR2 is SMNVEV (reference sequence). The CDR3 DNA follows: TGTGCCAGCAGTTTAGCAGGATACAATCAGCCCCAGCATTTT. This codes for CASSLAGYNQPQHF.

The chain couples TRBV19 to TRBJ1-5, with D tentatively TRBD1 (5 bases). V lost 7 bases to trimming and J lost 6 bases, with 16 bases between them. The germline CDR1 and CDR2 sequences are LNHDA and SQIVND (reference sequence). The CDR3 spans 14 residues. CDR3 amino acids: CASKWEGRGQPQHF. CDR3 bases: TGTGCCAGTAAGTGGGAGGGTAGGGGTCAGCCCCAGCATTTT.

CDR3 bases: TGTGCCAGCAGCCCCCGGACAGGGTATAGCGGGGAGCTGTTTTTT. Its protein is CASSPRTGYSGELFF. The V and J genes are TRBV9 and TRBJ2-2, with 8 bases aligning to TRBD1. CDR1 is SGDLS, CDR2 YYNGEE, per germline. Germline trimming cut 4 bases from V and 7 bases from J; bases unmatched to any gene: 9. The CDR3 contains 15 residues.

In DNA form, the CDR3 reads TGTGCCAGCAGCTTAGCGCAGGGGGCACCAGATACGCAGTATTTT. Its protein product is CASSLAQGAPDTQYF. V is TRBV7-9 and J is TRBJ2-3, with TRBD1 matching over 8 bases. Germline-derived CDR1 and CDR2 are SEHNR and FQNEAQ (reference sequence). This CDR3 is built from 15 residues. The ends lost 0 bases at V and 4 bases at J; junction bases unmatched: 3.

The V call is TRBV18, the J call TRBJ2-3, with a weak D call TRBD1 (6 bases). V was clipped by 0 bases and J by 6 bases, with 13 bases between them. This CDR3 is 15 amino acids long. Germline-derived CDR1 and CDR2 are KGHSH and LQKENI. As DNA, the CDR3 is TGTGCCAGCTCACCACCGGGACAACCGGCGGATACGCAGTATTTT. It encodes CASSPPGQPADTQYF.

This clone was found once. The chain has TRBV28 and TRBJ2-1; TRBD1 aligns across 8 bases. V lost 4 bases to trimming and J lost 8 bases; unmatched junction nucleotides: 13. The CDR3 is 16 amino acids. CDR1 and CDR2 from the germline V gene are MDHEN and SYDVKM. The CDR3 is CASSSPRDRTWDEQFF. The CDR3 nucleotides read TGTGCCAGCAGTTCCCCCAGGGACAGGACCTGGGATGAGCAGTTCTTC.

The genes are TRBV11-3 and TRBJ2-1; 12 nucleotides line up with TRBD2. V shed 5 bases and J 8 bases; nucleotides not matched to a gene: 7. The CDR3 loop spans 15 amino acids. From germline, CDR1 is SGHNT and CDR2 YENEEA. For the CDR3, the DNA is TGTGCCAGCAGCCCTAGCGGGAGGGCCGAGGATGAGCAGTTCTTC. It is translated as CASSPSGRAEDEQFF.

The genes are TRBV6-5 and TRBJ2-1, with 10 positions matching TRBD2. Germline V gene sequence: CDR1 MNHEY, CDR2 SVGAGI. Trimming cost V 2 bases and J 8 bases; bases outside gene matches: 6. The CDR3 is 15 residues long. The DNA for the CDR3 is TGTGCCAGCAGTTACCAAGCGGGGGGGCCCGATGAGCAGTTCTTC. This translates into CASSYQAGGPDEQFF.

The chain recombines TRBV3-1 (or the pseudogene TRBV3-2) with TRBJ1-1; 9 bases map to TRBD1. The CDR3 extends over 14 amino acids. The V segment lost 4 bases and the J segment 3 bases; nucleotides outside the gene matches: 3. CDR1 and CDR2 from the germline V gene are LGHDT and YNNKEL (reference sequence). The CDR3 bases are TGTGCCAGCAGCCCGGACAGGGGTTACACTGAAGCTTTCTTT. This encodes CASSPDRGYTEAFF.